The 7 T cell receptor beta chains presented below share a single source sample, sequenced in a study of cytomegalovirus exposure and HLA in healthy donors. Data came from immunoSEQ multiplex PCR; TCRdb stores just in-frame clones and leaves some out. The sample includes about 150,000 clones, 85% to 95% of them seen just once. Material: PBMCs. The receptor source for this set is a man younger than 30 in good health and CMV-seropositive.

The gene calls are TRBV10-3 and TRBJ1-1; 7 positions agree with TRBD1. J lost 4 bases, V lost 3 bases, and 2 bases had no gene match. The CDR3 is made up of 13 amino acids. CDR1 ENHRY and CDR2 SYGVKD come from the germline V gene. This chain's CDR3 is CAISDRQGTEAFF. For the CDR3, the DNA is TGTGCCATCAGTGATCGACAGGGCACTGAAGCTTTCTTT.

The chain joins TRBV7-6 to TRBJ2-2; 7 positions agree with TRBD1. The germline CDR1 and CDR2 sequences are SGHVS and FNYEAQ. The CDR3 totals 15 residues. V was clipped by 4 bases and J by 4 bases; unmatched bases: 6. The CDR3 reads CASSSTTGPTGELFF. The DNA for the CDR3 is TGTGCCAGCAGCTCGACGACAGGGCCCACCGGGGAGCTGTTTTTT.

This clone was observed a single time. CDR3 bases: TGTGCCAGTAGTATAGTTGGGGGGGCCCCGAACACCGGGGAGCTGTTTTTT. Protein product: CASSIVGGAPNTGELFF. This rearrangement joins TRBV19 to TRBJ2-2; D is possibly TRBD2 (7 bases). The CDR3 length is 17 residues. V dropped 1 base and J dropped 0 bases, with 12 bases sitting between them. CDR1 and CDR2 from the germline V gene are LNHDA and SQIVND (reference sequence). The whole variable domain, remainder taken from reference TRBV19 and TRBJ2-2, is DGGITQSPKYLFRKEGQNVTLSCEQNLNHDAMYWYRQDPGQGLRLIYYSQIVNDFQKGDIAEGYSVSREKKESFPLTVTSAQKNPTAFYLCASSIVGGAPNTGELFFGEGSRLTVL.

The chain links TRBV19 to TRBJ2-2; TRBD2 matches 15 bases. CDR1 is LNHDA and CDR2 is SQIVND in the germline V gene (reference sequence). V lost 4 bases and J lost 4; bases outside the gene matches: 4. The CDR3 has 17 residues. CDR3 amino acids: CASSRGLAGGATGELFF. CDR3 nucleotide sequence: TGTGCCAGTAGTAGGGGACTAGCGGGGGGCGCCACCGGGGAGCTGTTTTTT.

The CDR3 reads CASSADRYSNQPQHF. Here the CDR3 DNA reads TGTGCCAGCAGTGCCGACAGATATAGCAATCAGCCCCAGCATTTT. The chain is built from TRBV28 and TRBJ1-5; a weak D match, TRBD1 (5 bases). Deletions cut 5 bases from V and 0 bases from J, with 11 bases between. Germline CDR1 and CDR2: MDHEN and SYDVKM. The CDR3 length is 15 residues. The full variable domain, rest sourced from reference TRBV28 and TRBJ1-5, is DVKVTQSSRYLVKRTGEKVFLECVQDMDHENMFWYRQDPGLGLRLIYFSYDVKMKEKGDIPEGYSVSREKKERFSLILESASTNQTSMYLCASSADRYSNQPQHFGDGTRLSIL.

The chain has TRBV6-6 and TRBJ2-1, with 10 bases identical to TRBD1. Trimming removed 5 bases from V and 6 bases from J; junction bases left unmatched: 7. Germline lookup yields CDR1 MNHNY and CDR2 SVGAGI (reference sequence). CDR3 size: 15 residues. The CDR3 nucleotides are TGTGCCAGCAGTGCCCTCCGGGACAGGGGCAATGAGCAGTTCTTC. Encoded protein: CASSALRDRGNEQFF.

This clone appeared once. The genes are TRBV2 and TRBJ2-1; 12 bases are shared with TRBD2. Trimming took 10 bases from V and 8 from J; bases not matched to a gene: 9. Germline V lookup: CDR1 SNHLY, CDR2 FYNNEI. The CDR3 sequence is 14 residues long. This CDR3 is CATMEASGRDEQFF. The CDR3 DNA sequence: TGTGCCACCATGGAGGCTAGCGGGAGGGATGAGCAGTTCTTC. Full variable domain (rest looked up from reference TRBV2 and TRBJ2-1): EPEVTQTPSHQVTQMGQEVILRCVPISNHLYFYWYRQILGQKVEFLVSFYNNEISEKSEIFDDQFSVERPDGSNFTLKIRSTKLEDSAMYFCATMEASGRDEQFFGPGTRLTVL.